The 12 T cell receptor beta chains given below trace back to one sample, sequenced in a study. One entry per CDR3 protein results from TCRdb running MiXCR on the RT-PCR reads. This sample yields 650,000 to 800,000 distinct CDR3 sequences, of which approximately 15% are seen a single time; roughly 3.9% belongs to the top ten. The specimen was memory CD4+ T cells from blood. These receptors all stem from a female donor in good health, serving as a healthy control.

This clonotype came up a few times. The chain is built from TRBV6-5 and TRBJ2-7; possibly TRBD1 or TRBD2 for D (5 bases each). The germline V gene encodes CDR1 MNHEY and CDR2 SVGAGI. With 6 bases removed from V and 4 bases from J, the gap between germline ends came to 10 bases. This CDR3 contains 12 residues. CDR3 coding DNA: TGTGCCAGCAGCCGACAGCGGTACGAGCAGTACTTC. It yields the protein CASSRQRYEQYF.

There are a few counts of this clonotype. CDR3 nucleotides: TGTGCCAGCAGCTTAAGGTTTGGGTCCGGGACGCATACTGGAAACACCATATATTTT. As protein: CASSLRFGSGTHTGNTIYF. The V and J genes are TRBV13 and TRBJ1-3; tentatively, D is TRBD1 (5 bases). Trimming removed 2 bases at V and 2 bases at J, with 22 bases between. Germline assignment: CDR1 PRHDT and CDR2 FYEKMQ (reference sequence). The CDR3 length is 19 residues.

The sample holds a few counts of this clonotype. CDR3 nucleotides: TGTGCCACCGGTACCCCCCTCAACGGAAACACTGAAGCTTTCTTT. Its translation: CATGTPLNGNTEAFF. The rearrangement uses TRBV10-3 and TRBJ1-1; no clear D gene. V lost 10 bases and J lost 2, with 20 bases in between. The CDR3 spans 15 residues. Germline CDR1 reads ENHRY; CDR2 reads SYGVKD.

The chain links TRBV7-2 to TRBJ1-5, with D maybe TRBD1 (6 bases). V lost 0 bases and J 10 bases, leaving 16 bases between the germline ends. The CDR3 runs 15 residues. The germline V gene encodes CDR1 SGHTA and CDR2 FQGNSA. The CDR3, as DNA: TGTGCCAGCAGCTTAGCGCTAATGTCAGGGGCTCCCCAGCATTTT. Translation: CASSLALMSGAPQHF.

This clonotype was seen a handful of times. The genes are TRBV12-3 or TRBV12-4 and TRBJ2-1; D is undetermined. V lost 6 bases, J lost 0 bases, and 9 bases lay in between. This CDR3 is 14 amino acids long. The CDR3 spells CASRRSNSYNEQFF. In DNA, the CDR3 is TGTGCCAGCAGGAGGAGTAACTCCTACAATGAGCAGTTCTTC.

This clonotype was counted ten times or more. The rearrangement uses TRBV27 and TRBJ2-7; the match to TRBD1 covers 10 bases. Germline V CDR1 and CDR2: MNHEY, SMNVEV (reference sequence). CDR3 length: 13 residues. J was trimmed by 2 bases and V by 6 bases; bases with no gene match: 1. As DNA, the CDR3 is TGTGCCAGCAGGGGGACAGGGGCCTACGAGCAGTACTTC. Amino acid sequence: CASRGTGAYEQYF.

This clonotype was recorded many times. The chain combines TRBV6-5 with TRBJ1-5; D gene ambiguous. Trimming took 0 bases from V and 0 from J, leaving 12 bases between them. In germline, CDR1 is MNHEY, CDR2 SVGAGI. This CDR3 contains 17 residues. CDR3 in DNA: TGTGCCAGCAGTTACTCAGGAGACCGGTATAGCAATCAGCCCCAGCATTTT. Its translation is CASSYSGDRYSNQPQHF.

This chain uses TRBV20-1 with TRBJ1-2; D remains unclear. CDR3 length equals 13 residues. Germline-derived CDR1 and CDR2 are DFQATT and SNEGSKA (reference sequence). With 6 bases removed from V and 2 bases from J, the gap between germline ends came to 13 bases. CDR3 sequence (DNA): TGCAGTGCAATAAAGACGGGAAACTATGGCTACACCTTC. This sequence encodes CSAIKTGNYGYTF.

As to this clonotype: The germline gene is not matched at one end of the junction; a read error may be the cause. V and J are TRBV28 and TRBJ1-1; TRBD1 might be the D (5 bases). From germline, CDR1 is MDHEN and CDR2 SYDVKM. This CDR3 comprises 13 residues. The CDR3 nucleotides are TGTGCCAGCAGTTTCAGGTCGGACACTGAAGCTTTCTTC. This encodes CASSFRSDTEAFF.

This sequence joins TRBV27 and TRBJ2-2, with 7 bases aligning to TRBD1. Germline trimming cut 7 bases from V and 2 bases from J; bases unmatched to any gene: 13. The CDR3 consists of 17 residues. From germline, CDR1 is MNHEY and CDR2 SMNVEV (reference sequence). The CDR3 sequence: CASTTRRGTANTGELFF. DNA of the CDR3: TGTGCCAGCACTACGCGCAGAGGGACAGCAAACACCGGGGAGCTGTTTTTT.

At least ten counts were recorded for this clonotype. V gene TRBV20-1 combines with J gene TRBJ2-1; the D gene could be TRBD1 or TRBD2 (5 bases each). The CDR3 is made up of 15 amino acids. Trimming pared 5 bases from V and 5 bases from J, leaving 19 bases between. Looked up from germline, CDR1 is DFQATT and CDR2 is SNEGSKA (reference sequence). DNA for the CDR3: TGCAGTGCTCCTTACGCCGGGACGCAGAACAATGAGCAGTTCTTC. Encoded protein: CSAPYAGTQNNEQFF.

Ten or more counts support this clonotype. This sequence joins TRBV20-1 and TRBJ2-3; D is uncertain. The CDR3 is 13 residues long. Germline CDR1 and CDR2: DFQATT and SNEGSKA (reference sequence). Trimming stripped 4 bases from V and 2 bases from J, with 10 bases between. In nucleotides, the CDR3 is TGCAGTGCTATACTACAACACACAGATACGCAGTATTTT. It is translated as CSAILQHTDTQYF.